The 9 T cell receptor beta chains presented below share a single source sample, sequenced in a study of T cells after yellow fever vaccination. TCRdb used MiXCR to reprocess the 5' RACE reads, holding one entry per CDR3 protein. The profile shows a few hundred thousand distinct CDR3 sequences, roughly 13% of them singletons. Sample: CD4+ T cells sorted from PBMCs, taken 45 days after the yellow fever booster vaccination. These receptors originate from a man aged 25 to 40 who received the YFV17D yellow fever vaccine.

This clonotype was detected a few times. V and J are TRBV29-1 and TRBJ2-2; D possibly corresponds to TRBD1 (5 bases). This CDR3 has 13 residues. Per the germline V gene, CDR1 is SQVTM and CDR2 is ANQGSEA. Trimming shortened V by 7 bases and J by 3 bases, and 12 bases separated the two germline ends. CDR3 DNA sequence: TGCAGCGGTGGCAGGGTTGACACCGGGGAGCTGTTTTTT. Its translation: CSGGRVDTGELFF.

The gene calls are TRBV5-4 and TRBJ2-3; 9 positions match TRBD1. V shed 1 base, J shed 3 bases, and the junction held 3 bases outside the gene matches. The CDR3 is made up of 15 amino acids. CDR1 and CDR2 (germline): SGHNT, YYREEE (reference sequence). CDR3 coding DNA: TGTGCCAGCAGCTTGCGGACAGGGGTAACAGATACGCAGTATTTT. This encodes CASSLRTGVTDTQYF.

This clonotype showed up just a few times. V and J are TRBV5-5 and TRBJ1-2, with D possibly TRBD1 on 6 matching bases. Per germline, CDR1 SGHKS and CDR2 YYEKEE (reference sequence). The CDR3 is 13 amino acids. V was shortened by 4 bases and J by 7 bases, with 14 bases between the two germline ends. As DNA, the CDR3 is TGTGCCAGCAGCCCACAGGGTCGGCGTGGCTACACCTTC. It codes for CASSPQGRRGYTF.

This clonotype was observed a handful of times. The chain carries TRBV5-1 and TRBJ2-5; D may be TRBD2 (7 bases). The germline V gene encodes CDR1 SGHRS and CDR2 YFSETQ. This CDR3 contains 13 residues. Trimming pared 4 bases from V and 4 bases from J, leaving 11 bases between. The CDR3 region is CASSPRGGETQYF. The CDR3 DNA reads as TGCGCCAGCAGCCCGAGGGGGGGAGAGACCCAGTACTTC. Complete variable domain (other parts from reference TRBV5-1 and TRBJ2-5): KAGVTQTPRYLIKTRGQQVTLSCSPISGHRSVSWYQQTPGQGLQFLFEYFSETQRNKGNFPGRFSGRQFSNSRSEMNVSTLELGDSALYLCASSPRGGETQYFGPGTRLLVL.

This clonotype was detected only a few times. The chain combines TRBV29-1 with TRBJ2-2; unclear D gene. The CDR3 sequence is 12 residues long. Between the trimmed V and J ends, which lost 4 bases and 6 bases, there was a span of 9 bases. Germline CDR1 and CDR2: SQVTM and ANQGSEA. CDR3 nucleotide sequence: TGCAGCGTTGGTAGGGATCCCGGGGAGCTGTTTTTT. It yields the protein CSVGRDPGELFF.

The J gene is TRBJ2-1, the V gene TRBV10-3, with 7 bases that match TRBD1. The CDR3 loop spans 15 amino acids. CDR1 and CDR2 from the germline V gene are ENHRY and SYGVKD. Losses at the gene ends were 10 bases for V and 6 bases for J; bases not matched to a gene: 15. The CDR3 reads CATSRYGQDVNEQFF. CDR3 nucleotide sequence: TGTGCCACATCTAGGTATGGACAGGACGTCAATGAGCAGTTCTTC.

V is TRBV14 and J is TRBJ1-1; D uncertain. The V end lost 0 bases, the J end lost 7 bases, and 9 bases lay between the germline ends. The CDR3 is made up of 13 amino acids. CDR1 is SGHDN, CDR2 FVKESK, per germline. Written as DNA, the CDR3 is TGTGCCAGCAGCCAAGACCCATACAGTGAAGCTTTCTTT. It specifies CASSQDPYSEAFF.

This clonotype was observed many times. CDR3 residues: CSAREPGADTQYF. Here the CDR3 DNA reads TGCAGTGCTAGAGAACCGGGCGCAGATACGCAGTATTTT. The chain carries TRBV20-1 and TRBJ2-3; D is uncertain. The germline V gene encodes CDR1 DFQATT and CDR2 SNEGSKA (reference sequence). V was cut by 0 bases and J by 4 bases, with 8 bases left in between. The CDR3 has 13 amino acids.

The chain combines TRBV20-1 with TRBJ2-3, with unresolved D. The V and J ends lost 2 bases and 0 bases respectively, with 6 bases between them. This CDR3 spans 13 amino acids. The V gene's germline CDR1 is DFQATT and CDR2 SNEGSKA (reference sequence). Here the CDR3 DNA reads TGCAGTGCTAGATCGACTAGCACAGATACGCAGTATTTT. It yields the protein CSARSTSTDTQYF.